This TCR beta chain was sequenced for a study of glioma-infiltrating T cells. Findings of the study overall: Gliomas, especially low-grade, showed above-expected tissue-blood divergence; non-neoplastic patients showed below. Very few CDR3 sequences were shared between tissue and blood. Signature shared blood CDR3 motifs were enriched in low-divergence and depleted in high-divergence patients.

On this clonotype: What it recognizes is unknown. A much bigger clone sits one base away, suggesting this may be a read error.

In germline, CDR1 is MDHEN, CDR2 SYDVKM. CDR3 size: 13 residues. TCR alpha and beta CDR3 regions were amplified from RNA using iRepertoire nested multiplex PCR. TCRdb itself ran the multiplex PCR reads through MiXCR, one entry per CDR3 protein. Of a few hundred thousand distinct CDR3 sequences listed, roughly two fifths are singletons. The genes are TRBV28 and TRBJ2-7; no clear D gene. The J call is uncertain, as TRBJ1-2 better fits the DNA end. Sequenced material: glioma tissue, nonneoplastic brain tissue, or PBMCs (not recorded which). This receptor was taken from a human donor with low-grade glioma or glioblastoma, undergoing nonglioma brain surgery, or in good health (not recorded which). The CDR3 sequence: CTSSLDKNYGYTF. The CDR3 bases are TGTACCAGCAGTCTAGACAAGAACTATGGCTACACCTTC.